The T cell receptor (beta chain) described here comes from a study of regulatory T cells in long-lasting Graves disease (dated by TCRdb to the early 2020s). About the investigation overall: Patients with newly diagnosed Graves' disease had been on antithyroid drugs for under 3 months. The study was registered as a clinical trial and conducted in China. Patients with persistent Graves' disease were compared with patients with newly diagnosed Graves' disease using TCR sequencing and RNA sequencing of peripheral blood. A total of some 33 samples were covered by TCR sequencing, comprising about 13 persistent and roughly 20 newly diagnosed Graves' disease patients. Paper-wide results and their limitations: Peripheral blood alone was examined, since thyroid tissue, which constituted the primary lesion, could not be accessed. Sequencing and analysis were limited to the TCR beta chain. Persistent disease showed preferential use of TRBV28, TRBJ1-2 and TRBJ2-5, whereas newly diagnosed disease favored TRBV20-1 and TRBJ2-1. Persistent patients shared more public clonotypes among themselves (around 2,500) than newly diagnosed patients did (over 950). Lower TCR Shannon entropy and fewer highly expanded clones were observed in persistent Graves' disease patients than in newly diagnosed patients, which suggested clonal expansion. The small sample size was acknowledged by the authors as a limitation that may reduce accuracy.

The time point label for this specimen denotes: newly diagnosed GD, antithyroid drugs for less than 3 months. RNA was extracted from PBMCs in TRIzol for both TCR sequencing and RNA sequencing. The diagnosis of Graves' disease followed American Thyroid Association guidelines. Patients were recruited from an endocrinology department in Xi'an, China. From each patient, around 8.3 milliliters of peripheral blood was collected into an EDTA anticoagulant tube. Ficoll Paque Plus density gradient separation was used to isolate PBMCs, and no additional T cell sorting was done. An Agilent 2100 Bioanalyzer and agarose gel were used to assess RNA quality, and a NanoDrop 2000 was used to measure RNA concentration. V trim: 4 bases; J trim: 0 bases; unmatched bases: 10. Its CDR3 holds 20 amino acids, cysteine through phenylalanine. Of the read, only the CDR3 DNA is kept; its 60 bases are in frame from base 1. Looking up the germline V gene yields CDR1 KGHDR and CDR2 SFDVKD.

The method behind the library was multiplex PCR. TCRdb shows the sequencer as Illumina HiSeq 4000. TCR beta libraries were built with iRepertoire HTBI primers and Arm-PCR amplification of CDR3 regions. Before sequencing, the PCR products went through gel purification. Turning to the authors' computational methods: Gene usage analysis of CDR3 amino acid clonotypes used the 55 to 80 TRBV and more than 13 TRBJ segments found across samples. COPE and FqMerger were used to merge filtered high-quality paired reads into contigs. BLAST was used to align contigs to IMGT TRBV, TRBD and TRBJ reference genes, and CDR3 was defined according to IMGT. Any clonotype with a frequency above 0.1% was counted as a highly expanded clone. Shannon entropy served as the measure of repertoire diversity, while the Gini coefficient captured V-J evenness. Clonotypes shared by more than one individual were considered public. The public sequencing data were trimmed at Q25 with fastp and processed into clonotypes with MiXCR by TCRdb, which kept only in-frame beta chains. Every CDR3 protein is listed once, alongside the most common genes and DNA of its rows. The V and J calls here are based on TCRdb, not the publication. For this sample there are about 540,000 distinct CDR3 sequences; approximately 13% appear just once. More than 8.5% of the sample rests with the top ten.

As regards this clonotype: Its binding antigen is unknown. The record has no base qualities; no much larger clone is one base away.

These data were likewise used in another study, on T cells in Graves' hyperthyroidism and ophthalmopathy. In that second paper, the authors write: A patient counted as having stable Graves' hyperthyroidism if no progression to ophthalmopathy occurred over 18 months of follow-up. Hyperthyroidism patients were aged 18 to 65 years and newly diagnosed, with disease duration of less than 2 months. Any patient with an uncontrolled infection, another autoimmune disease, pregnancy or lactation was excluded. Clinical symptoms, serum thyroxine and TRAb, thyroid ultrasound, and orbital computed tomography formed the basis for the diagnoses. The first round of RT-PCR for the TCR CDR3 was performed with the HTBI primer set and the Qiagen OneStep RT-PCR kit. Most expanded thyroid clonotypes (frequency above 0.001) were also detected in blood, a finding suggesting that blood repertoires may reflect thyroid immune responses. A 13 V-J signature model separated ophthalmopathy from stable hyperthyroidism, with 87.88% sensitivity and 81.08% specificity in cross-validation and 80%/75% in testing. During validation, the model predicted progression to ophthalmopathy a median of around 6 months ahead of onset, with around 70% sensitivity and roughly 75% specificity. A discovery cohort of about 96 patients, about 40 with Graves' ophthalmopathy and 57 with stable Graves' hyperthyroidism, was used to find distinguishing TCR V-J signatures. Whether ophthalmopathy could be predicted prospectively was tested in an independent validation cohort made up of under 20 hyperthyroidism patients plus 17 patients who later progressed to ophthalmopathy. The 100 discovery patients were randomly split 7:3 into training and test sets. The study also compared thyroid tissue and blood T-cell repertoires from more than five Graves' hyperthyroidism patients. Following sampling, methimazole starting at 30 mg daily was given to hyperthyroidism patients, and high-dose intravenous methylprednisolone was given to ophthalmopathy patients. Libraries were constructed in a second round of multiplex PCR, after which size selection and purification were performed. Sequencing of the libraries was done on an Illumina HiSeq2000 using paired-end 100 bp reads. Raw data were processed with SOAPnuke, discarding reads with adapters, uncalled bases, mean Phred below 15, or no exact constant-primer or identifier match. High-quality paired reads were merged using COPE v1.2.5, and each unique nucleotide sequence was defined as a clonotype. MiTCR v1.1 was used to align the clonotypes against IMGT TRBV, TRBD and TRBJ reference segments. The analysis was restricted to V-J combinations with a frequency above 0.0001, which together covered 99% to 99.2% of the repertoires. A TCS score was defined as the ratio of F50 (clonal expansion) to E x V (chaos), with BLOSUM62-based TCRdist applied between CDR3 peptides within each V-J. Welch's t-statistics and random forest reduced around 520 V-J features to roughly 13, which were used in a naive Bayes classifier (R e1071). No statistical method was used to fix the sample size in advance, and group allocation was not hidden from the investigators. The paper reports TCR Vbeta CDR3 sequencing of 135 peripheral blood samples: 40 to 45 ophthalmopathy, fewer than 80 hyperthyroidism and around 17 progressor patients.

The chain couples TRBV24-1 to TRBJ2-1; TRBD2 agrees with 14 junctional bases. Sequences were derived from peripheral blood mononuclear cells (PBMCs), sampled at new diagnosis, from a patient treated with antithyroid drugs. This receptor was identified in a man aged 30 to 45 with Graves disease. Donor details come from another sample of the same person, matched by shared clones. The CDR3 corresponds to CATSDPGLAGDLRSYNEQFF. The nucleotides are TGTGCCACCAGTGACCCGGGACTAGCGGGAGACTTGCGCTCCTACAATGAGCAGTTCTTC.